This TCR beta chain was sequenced for a study of blood T cell repertoires in COVID-19. The CDR3 has 14 residues. Germline loops: CDR1 LNHNV, CDR2 YYDKDF (reference sequence). Deletions cut 1 base from V and 7 bases from J, with 13 bases between. Sequencing used immunoSEQ multiplex PCR; TCRdb keeps in-frame clones, though not all of them. This sample has under 150,000 clones, with just over 90% found just once. The TCR comes from a human donor with active COVID-19. The donor label of this sample is uncertain. Sequenced: peripheral blood. V gene TRBV15 combines with J gene TRBJ1-2; perhaps TRBD1 as D (5 bases). CDR3 loop: CATSRATMGGGYTF. The CDR3 DNA is TGTGCCACCAGCAGAGCCACCATGGGGGGTGGCTACACCTTC.